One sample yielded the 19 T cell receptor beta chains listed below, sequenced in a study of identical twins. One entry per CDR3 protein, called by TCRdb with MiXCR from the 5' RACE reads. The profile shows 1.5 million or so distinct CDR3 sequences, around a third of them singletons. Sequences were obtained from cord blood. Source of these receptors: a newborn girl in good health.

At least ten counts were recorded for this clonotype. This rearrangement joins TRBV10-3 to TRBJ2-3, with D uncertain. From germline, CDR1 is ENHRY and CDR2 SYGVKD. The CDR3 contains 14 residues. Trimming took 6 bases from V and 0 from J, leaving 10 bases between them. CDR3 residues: CAIRGTPSTDTQYF. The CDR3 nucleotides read TGTGCCATCAGGGGCACACCTAGCACAGATACGCAGTATTTT.

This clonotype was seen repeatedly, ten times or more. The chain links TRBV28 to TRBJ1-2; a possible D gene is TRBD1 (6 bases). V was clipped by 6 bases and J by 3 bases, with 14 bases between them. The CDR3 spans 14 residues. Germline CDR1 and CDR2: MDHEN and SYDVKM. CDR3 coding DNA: TGTGCCAGCAGCCCCCAGGGGCTACACTATGGCTACACCTTC. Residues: CASSPQGLHYGYTF.

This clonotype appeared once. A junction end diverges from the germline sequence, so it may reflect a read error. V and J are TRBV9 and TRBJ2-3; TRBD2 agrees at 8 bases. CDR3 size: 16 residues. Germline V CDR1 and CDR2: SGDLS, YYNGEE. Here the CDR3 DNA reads TGTGCCAGCGGCGTCGGGGGGGCCGATAGCACAGATACGCAGTATTTT. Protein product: CASGVGGADSTDTQYF.

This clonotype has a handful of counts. The CDR3 here is CASSFGQGANVLTF. In DNA form, the CDR3 reads TGTGCCAGCAGCTTTGGACAGGGGGCCAACGTCCTGACTTTC. The chain is built from TRBV7-9 and TRBJ2-6; TRBD1 is a possible D gene (6 bases). V was pared by 3 bases and J by 4 bases, with 7 bases between. CDR3 size: 14 residues. Germline CDR1 SEHNR, CDR2 FQNEAQ (reference sequence).

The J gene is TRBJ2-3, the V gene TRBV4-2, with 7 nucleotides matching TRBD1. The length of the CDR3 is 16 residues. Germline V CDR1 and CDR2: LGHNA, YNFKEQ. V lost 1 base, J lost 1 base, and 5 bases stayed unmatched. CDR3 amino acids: CASSQVRGPRTDTQYF. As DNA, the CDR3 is TGTGCCAGCAGCCAAGTTAGGGGGCCCCGCACAGATACGCAGTATTTT.

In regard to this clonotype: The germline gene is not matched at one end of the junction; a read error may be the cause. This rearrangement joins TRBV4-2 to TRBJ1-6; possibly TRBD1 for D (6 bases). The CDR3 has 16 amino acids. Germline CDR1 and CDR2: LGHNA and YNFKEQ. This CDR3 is CASSQDSPGDNSSLHF. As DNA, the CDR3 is TGTGCCAGCAGCCAAGATTCCCCAGGGGATAATTCATCCCTCCACTTT.

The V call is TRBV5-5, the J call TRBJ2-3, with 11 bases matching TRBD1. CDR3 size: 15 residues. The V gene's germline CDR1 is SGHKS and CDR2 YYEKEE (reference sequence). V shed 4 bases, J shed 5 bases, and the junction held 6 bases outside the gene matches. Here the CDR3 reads CASSPWDRGVDTQYF. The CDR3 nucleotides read TGTGCCAGCAGCCCCTGGGACAGGGGGGTAGATACGCAGTATTTT. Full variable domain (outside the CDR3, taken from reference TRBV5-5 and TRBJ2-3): DAGVTQSPTHLIKTRGQQVTLRCSPISGHKSVSWYQQVLGQGPQFIFQYYEKEERGRGNFPDRFSARQFPNYSSELNVNALLLGDSALYLCASSPWDRGVDTQYFGPGTRLTVL.

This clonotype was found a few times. CDR3 sequence reads: CASSTPQENTGELFF. DNA of the CDR3: TGTGCCAGCAGTACGCCCCAGGAGAACACCGGGGAGCTGTTTTTT. The chain recombines TRBV28 with TRBJ2-2; no reliable D call. The CDR3 has 15 amino acids. Per germline, CDR1 MDHEN and CDR2 SYDVKM. Trimming shortened V by 5 bases and J by 1 base, and 11 bases separated the two germline ends.

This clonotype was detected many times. DNA of the CDR3: TGTGCCAGCAGCCCTATAGGACAGGATCTTTCTAACTATGGCTACACCTTC. Encoded protein: CASSPIGQDLSNYGYTF. The chain uses TRBV7-9 and TRBJ1-2; 7 bases are a match to TRBD1. With 5 bases clipped from V and 0 bases from J, the junction kept 12 bases outside the gene matches. This CDR3 region has 17 residues. The germline V gene has CDR1 SEHNR and CDR2 FQNEAQ (reference sequence).

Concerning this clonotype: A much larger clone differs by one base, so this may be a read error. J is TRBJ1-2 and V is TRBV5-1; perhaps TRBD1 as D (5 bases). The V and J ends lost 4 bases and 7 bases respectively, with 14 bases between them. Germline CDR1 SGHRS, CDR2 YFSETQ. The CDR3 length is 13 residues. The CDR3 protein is CASSGDSFFGYTF. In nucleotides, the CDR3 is TGCGCCAGCAGCGGGGACTCTTTCTTTGGCTACACCTTC.

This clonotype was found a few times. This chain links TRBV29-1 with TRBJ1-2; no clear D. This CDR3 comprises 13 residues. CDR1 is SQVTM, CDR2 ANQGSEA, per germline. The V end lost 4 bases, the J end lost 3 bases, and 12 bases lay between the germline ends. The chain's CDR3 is CSVGEFVHYGYTF. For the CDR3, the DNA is TGCAGCGTTGGGGAATTCGTTCACTATGGCTACACCTTC. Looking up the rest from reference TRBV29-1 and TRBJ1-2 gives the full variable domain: SAVISQKPSRDICQRGTSLTIQCQVDSQVTMMFWYRQQPGQSLTLIATANQGSEATYESGFVIDKFPISRPNLTFSTLTVSNMSPEDSSIYLCSVGEFVHYGYTFGSGTRLTVV.

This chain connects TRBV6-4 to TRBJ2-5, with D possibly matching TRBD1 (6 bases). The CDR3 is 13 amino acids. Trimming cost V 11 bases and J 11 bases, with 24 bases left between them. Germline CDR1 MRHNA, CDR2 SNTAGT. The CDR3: CAQAGTPLRKQYF. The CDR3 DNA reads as TGTGCCCAGGCCGGGACACCCCTACGTAAGCAGTACTTC.

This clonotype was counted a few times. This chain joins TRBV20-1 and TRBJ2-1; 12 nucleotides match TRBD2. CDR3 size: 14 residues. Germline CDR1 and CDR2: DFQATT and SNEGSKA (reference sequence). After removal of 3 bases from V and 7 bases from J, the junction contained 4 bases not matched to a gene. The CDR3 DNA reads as TGCAGTGCTAGGTTCCTAGCGGGAGGGAATGAGCAGTTCTTC. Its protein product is CSARFLAGGNEQFF.

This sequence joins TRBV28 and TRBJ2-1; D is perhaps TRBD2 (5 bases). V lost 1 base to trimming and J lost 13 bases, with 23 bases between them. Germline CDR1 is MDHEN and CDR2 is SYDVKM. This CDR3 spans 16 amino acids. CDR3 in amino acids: CASSLFTSSSQETQFF. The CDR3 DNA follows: TGTGCCAGCAGTTTATTTACTAGTAGCAGCCAAGAGACCCAGTTCTTC.

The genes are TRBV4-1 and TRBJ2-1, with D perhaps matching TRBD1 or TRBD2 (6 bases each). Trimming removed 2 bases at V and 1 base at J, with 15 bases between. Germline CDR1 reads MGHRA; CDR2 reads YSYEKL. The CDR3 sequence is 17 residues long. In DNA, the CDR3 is TGCGCCAGCAGCCAACCCTTCGTAGGGGGGTCCTACAATGAGCAGTTCTTC. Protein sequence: CASSQPFVGGSYNEQFF.

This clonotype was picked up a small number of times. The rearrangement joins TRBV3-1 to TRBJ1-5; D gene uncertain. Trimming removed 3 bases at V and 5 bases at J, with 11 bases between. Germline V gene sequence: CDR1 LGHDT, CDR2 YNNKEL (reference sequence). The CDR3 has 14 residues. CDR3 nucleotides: TGTGCCAGCAGCCACAGGCCGTTAGATCAGCCCCAGCATTTT. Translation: CASSHRPLDQPQHF.

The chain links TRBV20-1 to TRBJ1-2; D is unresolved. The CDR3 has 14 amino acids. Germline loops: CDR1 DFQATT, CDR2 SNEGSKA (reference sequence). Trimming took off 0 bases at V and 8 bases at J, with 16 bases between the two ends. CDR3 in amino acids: CSARDHVDMGGYTF. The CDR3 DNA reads TGCAGTGCTAGAGACCATGTAGATATGGGGGGCTACACCTTC.

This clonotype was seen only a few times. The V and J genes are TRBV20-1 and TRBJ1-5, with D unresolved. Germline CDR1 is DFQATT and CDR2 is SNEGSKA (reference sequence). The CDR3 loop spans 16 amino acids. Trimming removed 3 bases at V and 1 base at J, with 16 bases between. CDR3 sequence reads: CSARRSGVGSNQPQHF. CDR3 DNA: TGCAGTGCTAGGAGATCCGGGGTTGGCAGCAATCAGCCCCAGCATTTT.

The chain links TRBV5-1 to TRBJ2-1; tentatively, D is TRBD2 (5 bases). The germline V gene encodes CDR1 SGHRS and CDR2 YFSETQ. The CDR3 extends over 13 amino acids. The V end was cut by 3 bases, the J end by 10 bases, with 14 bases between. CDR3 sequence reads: CASSSDGVREQFF. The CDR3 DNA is TGCGCCAGCAGCTCTGACGGGGTGAGGGAGCAGTTCTTC. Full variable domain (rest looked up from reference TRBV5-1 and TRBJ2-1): KAGVTQTPRYLIKTRGQQVTLSCSPISGHRSVSWYQQTPGQGLQFLFEYFSETQRNKGNFPGRFSGRQFSNSRSEMNVSTLELGDSALYLCASSSDGVREQFFGPGTRLTVL.